These 4 T cell receptor beta chains were sequenced from one sample in a study of blood T cell repertoires in COVID-19. Sequencing used immunoSEQ multiplex PCR; TCRdb keeps in-frame clones, though not all of them. The profile shows some 200,000 clones, around three quarters of them singletons. Sequenced: peripheral blood. All receptors derive from a woman in her 70s with acute or convalescent COVID-19.

In this sample, this clone turned up a few times. The rearrangement links TRBV6-2 or TRBV6-3 to TRBJ2-2; unclear D gene. The CDR3 totals 16 residues. Germline V gene sequence: CDR1 MNHEY, CDR2 SVGEGT. The V and J ends lost 0 bases and 4 bases respectively, with 12 bases between them. The chain's CDR3 is CASSYSSIAPTGELFF. CDR3 nucleotides: TGTGCCAGCAGTTACTCGAGCATAGCACCCACCGGGGAGCTGTTTTTT.

This clone turned up a few times. The chain joins TRBV5-6 to TRBJ2-5; D is ambiguous. The CDR3 runs to 12 residues. The ends were cut back, 2 bases at V and 5 bases at J, with 7 bases in the middle. Per the germline V gene, CDR1 is SGHDT and CDR2 is YYEEEE. The CDR3 spells CASSFWAETQYF. CDR3 nucleotide sequence: TGTGCCAGCAGCTTTTGGGCCGAGACCCAGTACTTC.

This clone was seen at least ten times. The chain uses TRBV28 and TRBJ1-5; TRBD1 agrees at 7 bases. This CDR3 has 15 amino acids. Germline V gives CDR1 MDHEN, CDR2 SYDVKM. J gave up 3 bases and V 5 bases, and 7 bases lay outside the gene matches. CDR3 residues: CASSPMDRLNQPQHF. CDR3 in DNA: TGTGCCAGCAGTCCGATGGACAGGCTCAATCAGCCCCAGCATTTT.

The rearrangement joins TRBV5-1 to TRBJ2-2; 8 positions agree with TRBD2. Germline loops: CDR1 SGHRS, CDR2 YFSETQ. The CDR3 is 16 residues long. J gave up 8 bases and V 3 bases, and 12 bases lay outside the gene matches. Here the CDR3 DNA reads TGCGCCAGCAGCTCCGGTACATCGCAGCGGGAGGGGGAGCTGTTTTTT. This gives the protein CASSSGTSQREGELFF.